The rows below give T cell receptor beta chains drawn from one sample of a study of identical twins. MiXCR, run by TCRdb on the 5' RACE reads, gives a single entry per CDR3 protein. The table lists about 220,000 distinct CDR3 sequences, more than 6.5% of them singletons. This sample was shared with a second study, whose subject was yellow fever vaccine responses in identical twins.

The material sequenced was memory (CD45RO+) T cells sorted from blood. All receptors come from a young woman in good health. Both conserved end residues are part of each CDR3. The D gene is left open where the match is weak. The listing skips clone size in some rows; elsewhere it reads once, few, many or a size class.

cdr3_nt: TGTGCCAGCAGTTTAACCGGGACAGGGGGCGCTGGGGCCAACGTCCTGACTTTC
cdr3_aa: CASSLTGTGGAGANVLTF
j_call: TRBJ2-6
d_call: TRBD1
clone_size: -
v_call: TRBV27

cdr3_nt: TGTGCCAGCAGCGTAGCTCAGGGCGCAGGGAACACCATATATTTT
cdr3_aa: CASSVAQGAGNTIYF
j_call: TRBJ1-3
d_call: -
clone_size: few
v_call: TRBV9

cdr3_nt: TGTGCCAGCAGTTACGCGGCGATCGGTTATTCACCCCTCCACTTT
cdr3_aa: CASSYAAIGYSPLHF
j_call: TRBJ1-6
d_call: -
clone_size: many
v_call: TRBV6-5

cdr3_nt: TGTGCCACCGCCGGGACTAGCGGGCAGTATTTT
cdr3_aa: CATAGTSGQYF
j_call: TRBJ2-3
d_call: TRBD2
clone_size: -
v_call: TRBV24-1

cdr3_nt: TGTGCCACCAGTGATTTGTTCCAGGGGGATTACAATGAGCAGTTCTTC
cdr3_aa: CATSDLFQGDYNEQFF
j_call: TRBJ2-1
d_call: TRBD1
clone_size: many
v_call: TRBV24-1

cdr3_nt: TGTGCCAGCAAGGAAGACAGGGGAGGTAATACGCAGTATTTT
cdr3_aa: CASKEDRGGNTQYF
j_call: TRBJ2-3
d_call: TRBD1
clone_size: many
v_call: TRBV25-1

cdr3_nt: TGCGCCAGCAGCTGGGGGGGACTAGCGGGGGCAACTAGCACAGATACGCAGTATTTT
cdr3_aa: CASSWGGLAGATSTDTQYF
j_call: TRBJ2-3
d_call: TRBD2
clone_size: -
v_call: TRBV5-1

cdr3_nt: TGCGCCAGCAGCCAAGATGGGACAGGGGGCTCCTACGAGCAGTACTTC
cdr3_aa: CASSQDGTGGSYEQYF
j_call: TRBJ2-7
d_call: TRBD1
clone_size: many
v_call: TRBV4-3

cdr3_nt: TGTGCCAGCAGCCGACAGACAGACATGAACACTGAAGCTTTCTTT
cdr3_aa: CASSRQTDMNTEAFF
j_call: TRBJ1-1
d_call: -
clone_size: many
v_call: TRBV7-2

cdr3_nt: TGTGCCAGCAGCGTAGATCCCTTAACAGGGAGTAGGACAGATACGCAGTATTTT
cdr3_aa: CASSVDPLTGSRTDTQYF
j_call: TRBJ2-3
d_call: -
clone_size: many
v_call: TRBV9

cdr3_nt: TGCGCCAGCAGCTTGGTGGCGGATTACGAGCAGTACTTC
cdr3_aa: CASSLVADYEQYF
j_call: TRBJ2-7
d_call: -
clone_size: -
v_call: TRBV5-1

cdr3_nt: TGTGCCAGCAGTTTTCGGGAGGGGAATGAGCAGTTCTTC
cdr3_aa: CASSFREGNEQFF
j_call: TRBJ2-1
d_call: TRBD2
clone_size: few
v_call: TRBV27

cdr3_nt: TGTGCCAGCAGCTTAGGGGACAGGGATAATTCACCCCTCCACTTT
cdr3_aa: CASSLGDRDNSPLHF
j_call: TRBJ1-6
d_call: TRBD1
clone_size: many
v_call: TRBV7-2

cdr3_nt: TGCAGTGCTAGACCGATCCCGGGGGGCTACACAGATACGCAGTATTTT
cdr3_aa: CSARPIPGGYTDTQYF
j_call: TRBJ2-3
d_call: -
clone_size: -
v_call: TRBV20-1

cdr3_nt: TGTGCCTGGATGAGCCAGGGAGGTTTCGGTGAGCAGTTCTTC
cdr3_aa: CAWMSQGGFGEQFF
j_call: TRBJ2-1
d_call: -
clone_size: few
v_call: TRBV30

cdr3_nt: TGTGCCAGCACCAGAGCCTCTGGGGCCAACGTCCTGACTTTC
cdr3_aa: CASTRASGANVLTF
j_call: TRBJ2-6
d_call: -
clone_size: many
v_call: TRBV12-3/TRBV12-4

cdr3_nt: TGTGCCAGCTCACCCCTCCGGGCGGGCCCTCTCTACAATGAGCAGTTCTTC
cdr3_aa: CASSPLRAGPLYNEQFF
j_call: TRBJ2-1
d_call: -
clone_size: -
v_call: TRBV18

cdr3_nt: TGCAGCGTTCATCAGCGGGGCACCGGGGAGCTGTTTTTT
cdr3_aa: CSVHQRGTGELFF
j_call: TRBJ2-2
d_call: TRBD2
clone_size: many
v_call: TRBV29-1

cdr3_nt: TGTGCCAGCAGCCGACTAGCGAGATTAACCACAGATACGCAGTATTTT
cdr3_aa: CASSRLARLTTDTQYF
j_call: TRBJ2-3
d_call: TRBD2
clone_size: -
v_call: TRBV13

cdr3_nt: TGTGCCAGCAGTTTTACAGGGTTGGGCTCACCCCTCCACTTT
cdr3_aa: CASSFTGLGSPLHF
j_call: TRBJ1-6
d_call: -
clone_size: -
v_call: TRBV27

cdr3_nt: TGTGCCAGCAGCCAAGATCAAGGGGAGAGGGATGAAAAACTGTTTTTT
cdr3_aa: CASSQDQGERDEKLFF
j_call: TRBJ1-4
d_call: -
clone_size: few
v_call: TRBV4-2

cdr3_nt: TGTGCCAGCAGGCTAGGGGGAGGGACTATGGGGGAGCAGTACTTC
cdr3_aa: CASRLGGGTMGEQYF
j_call: TRBJ2-7
d_call: -
clone_size: few
v_call: TRBV12-3/TRBV12-4

cdr3_nt: TGTGCCAGCAGCGCCATGGACAGGGTCTACAATGAGCAGTTCTTC
cdr3_aa: CASSAMDRVYNEQFF
j_call: TRBJ2-1
d_call: TRBD1
clone_size: many
v_call: TRBV7-6

cdr3_nt: TGTGCCAGCAGGGAAAGGGGGCTATCCAGAGATACGCAGTATTTT
cdr3_aa: CASRERGLSRDTQYF
j_call: TRBJ2-3
d_call: TRBD1
clone_size: few
v_call: TRBV7-2

cdr3_nt: TGTGCCAGCAGCTTAAGACAGGGGGGCGGCGAGCAGTACTTC
cdr3_aa: CASSLRQGGGEQYF
j_call: TRBJ2-7
d_call: TRBD1
clone_size: -
v_call: TRBV7-2

cdr3_nt: TGTGCCAGCAGCCAAGGGACCGTAGCCAAAAACATTCAGTACTTC
cdr3_aa: CASSQGTVAKNIQYF
j_call: TRBJ2-4
d_call: -
clone_size: many
v_call: TRBV3-1

cdr3_nt: TGTGCCAGCAGCTCCCAGACCCGACCGGGCTACGAGCAGTACTTC
cdr3_aa: CASSSQTRPGYEQYF
j_call: TRBJ2-7
d_call: -
clone_size: -
v_call: TRBV7-2

cdr3_nt: TGCGCCAGCAGCTTGTGGGGGAGCTCCTACGAGCAGTACTTC
cdr3_aa: CASSLWGSSYEQYF
j_call: TRBJ2-7
d_call: -
clone_size: few
v_call: TRBV5-1

cdr3_nt: TGTGCCAGCTCAGCGACAGTCCAAGAGACCCAGTACTTC
cdr3_aa: CASSATVQETQYF
j_call: TRBJ2-5
d_call: -
clone_size: many
v_call: TRBV18